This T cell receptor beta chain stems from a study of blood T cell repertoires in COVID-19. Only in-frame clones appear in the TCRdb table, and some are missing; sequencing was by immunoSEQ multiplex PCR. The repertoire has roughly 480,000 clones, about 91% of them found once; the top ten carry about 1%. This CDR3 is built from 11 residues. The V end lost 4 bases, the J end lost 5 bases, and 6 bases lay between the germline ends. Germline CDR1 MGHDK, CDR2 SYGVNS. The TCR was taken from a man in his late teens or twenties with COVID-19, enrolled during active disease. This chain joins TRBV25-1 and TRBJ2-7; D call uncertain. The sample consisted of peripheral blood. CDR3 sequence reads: CASSGADEQYF. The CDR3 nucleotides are TGTGCCAGCAGTGGGGCTGACGAGCAGTACTTC.